This T cell receptor (beta chain) was retrieved from a study of T-cell reconstitution after alpha-beta-depleted transplantation in children. This clonotype has ten or more counts. Unmatched junction bases numbered 18, after V lost 5 bases and J lost 3 bases. The CDR3 runs to 18 residues. Preparation of the TCRbeta library involved a method that used unique molecular identifiers. MiXCR, applied by TCRdb to the PCR reads, yields one record per CDR3 protein. The sample contains 600,000 or so distinct CDR3 sequences, approximately 22% of which appear only once. The TCR comes from a boy under two years old who had a stem cell transplant for acute myeloid leukemia, so the T cells may come from the graft donor. The chain is built from TRBV12-3 or TRBV12-4 and TRBJ1-2, with 7 bases identical to TRBD1. Sequences were derived from PBMCs, mostly from graft donor cells, sampled 360 days after TCRalphabeta/CD19-depleted stem cell transplant. The CDR3 DNA sequence: TGTGCCAGCAGTCCACAGGGGCATCGGGGTCGAGGGCACTATGGCTACACCTTC. Its translation: CASSPQGHRGRGHYGYTF.